This passage covers 20 T cell receptor beta chains from one sample sequenced in a study of tumor-infiltrating lymphocytes in primary liver carcinoma (dated by TCRdb to about 2017). Total RNA and DNA were co-extracted from roughly 18-30 mg of bulk tissue with the AllPrep DNA/RNA mini kit, without cell sorting. For sequencing, an Illumina HiSeq 2500 was employed. Using a constant-region primer and ProtoScript II reverse transcriptase, TCRbeta-specific cDNA was reverse-transcribed from around 520 ng total RNA. Three nested multiplex PCR rounds, following a slightly modified ARM-PCR procedure, were used to build the TCRbeta libraries. Each of the first two PCR rounds ran for around 10 cycles using multiplex TRBV1-TRBV30 forward primers together with a Cbeta reverse primer. TCRdb itself trimmed the public reads at Q25 with fastp, ran MiXCR and retained productive beta chains. Each CDR3 protein gets just one entry, which takes the most common genes and DNA from the rows behind it. In all, the sample holds some 190,000 distinct CDR3 sequences, and around four fifths of those were seen once. Together, the top ten hold around 18% of the sample.

Sequencing was done on a sample of tumor tissue from primary liver carcinoma. Source of these receptors: a man aged 40-55 years with primary liver carcinoma and hepatitis B virus infection.

The chain has TRBV11-2 and TRBJ2-2, with no clear D. Germline values: CDR1 SGHAT, CDR2 FQNNGV. V was clipped by 7 bases and J by 5 bases, with 26 bases between them. The length of the CDR3 is 18 residues. In DNA form, the CDR3 reads TGTGCCAGCATTATCACCGCTACAAGGACGGTGGGGACCGGGGAGCTGTTTTTT. It is translated as CASIITATRTVGTGELFF.

As regards this clonotype: A much more abundant neighbour one base away suggests this may be a read error. The V gene is TRBV28, the J gene TRBJ2-1; tentatively, D is TRBD1 or TRBD2 (5 bases each). The CDR3 sequence is 13 residues long. CDR1 MDHEN and CDR2 SYDVKM come from the germline V gene. Trimming took off 5 bases at V and 15 bases at J, with 20 bases between the two ends. CDR3 region: CASSTSLGRPGFF. CDR3 nucleotide sequence: TGTGCCAGCAGTACCTCCCTGGGACGCCCCGGGTTCTTC.

In the case of this clonotype: A much larger clone is a single base away; this may be a read error. The V and J genes are TRBV5-4 and TRBJ2-3, with a tentative D call TRBD1 (5 bases). CDR1 is SGHNT, CDR2 YYREEE, per germline (reference sequence). CDR3 size: 15 residues. The CDR3 here is CASSLAERGTGTQYF. The CDR3 DNA is TGTGCCAGCAGCTTGGCAGAAAGGGGTACAGGTACGCAGTATTTT. The whole variable domain, remainder taken from reference TRBV5-4 and TRBJ2-3, is ETGVTQSPTHLIKTRGQQVTLRCSSQSGHNTVSWYQQALGQGPQFIFQYYREEENGRGNFPPRFSGLQFPNYSSELNVNALELDDSALYLCASSLAERGTGTQYFGPGTRLTVL.

On this clonotype itself: No conserved phenylalanine or tryptophan ends this CDR3, so it is likely a read error. The chain uses TRBV11-2 and TRBJ1-6; no firm D call. Germline CDR1 is SGHAT and CDR2 is FQNNGV. Between the trimmed V and J ends, which lost 5 bases and 13 bases, there was a span of 15 bases. The CDR3 sequence is 13 residues long. The CDR3 DNA sequence: TGTGCCAGCAGCCTAATACTTGGTGGCCCCCTCCACATT. Protein product: CASSLILGGPLHI.

As to this clonotype: A read error may be the cause here, since a much bigger clone is one base away. The chain couples TRBV6-4 to TRBJ1-1, with D unresolved. This CDR3 spans 13 amino acids. The germline V gene has CDR1 MRHNA and CDR2 SNTAGT. This chain's CDR3 is CVSSQAFDTEAFF. The CDR3 nucleotides read TGTGTCAGCTCACAAGCGTTCGACACTGAAGCTTTCTTT.

A note on this clonotype: This sequence may be a read error, since a much larger clone differs from it by one base. This chain joins TRBV7-9 and TRBJ2-3, with D tentatively TRBD1 or TRBD2 (5 bases each). Germline V CDR1 and CDR2: SEHNR, FQNEAQ (reference sequence). CDR3 size: 11 residues. CDR3 region: CASFGADTQFF. The CDR3 coding sequence is TGTGCCAGCTTCGGGGCAGATACGCAGTTTTTT.

On this clonotype itself: A junction boundary mismatches the germline segment, possibly from a read error. The chain carries TRBV5-4 and TRBJ2-5; 11 bases fit TRBD1. Germline V lookup: CDR1 SGHNT, CDR2 YYREEE (reference sequence). The CDR3 spans 17 residues. This chain's CDR3 is CASSNLGQGAAQEAQYF. The CDR3 nucleotides read TGTGCCAGCAGCAATCTAGGACAGGGGGCGGCTCAAGAGGCCCAATACTTC. Combining the CDR3 with reference TRBV5-4 and TRBJ2-5 gives the whole variable domain ETGVTQSPTHLIKTRGQQVTLRCSSQSGHNTVSWYQQALGQGPQFIFQYYREEENGRGNFPPRFSGLQFPNYSSELNVNALELDDSALYLCASSNLGQGAAQEAQYFGPGTRLLVL.

A note on this clonotype: Relative to the germline gene, one junction end is altered; a read error may explain this. The V gene is TRBV5-4, the J gene TRBJ2-7; D call uncertain. CDR1 and CDR2 from the germline V gene are SGHNT and YYREEE (reference sequence). CDR3 size: 15 residues. CDR3 protein: CAISSKDGFSYDQYF. CDR3 nucleotides: TGTGCCATCAGCTCCAAAGACGGATTCTCCTACGATCAGTACTTC.

With respect to this clonotype: This is likely a read error, given that the CDR3 carries no conserved phenylalanine or tryptophan at its end. CDR3 DNA: TGTCCCAGCAACGACGCCAAGGGAAGATACGAGCAGTACATC. Translation gives CPSNDAKGRYEQYI. The chain has TRBV6-2 or TRBV6-3 and TRBJ2-7; D unresolved. Germline V CDR1 and CDR2: MNHEY, SVGEGT. The CDR3 is made up of 14 amino acids.

This clonotype was observed a few times. A junction end diverges from the germline sequence, so it may reflect a read error. CDR3 in DNA: TGCAGCGCCCATGGGCTAGCGGGAGATTACGAGCAGTATTTC. Translating it yields CSAHGLAGDYEQYF. The rearrangement joins TRBV29-1 to TRBJ2-7; TRBD2 aligns across 10 bases. The CDR3 sequence is 14 residues long. CDR1 is SQVTM, CDR2 ANQGSEA, per germline.

Concerning this clonotype itself: One junction end does not reproduce the germline sequence, and a read error may be involved. The chain is built from TRBV5-1 and TRBJ2-2; D may be TRBD1 or TRBD2 (5 bases each). The CDR3 is 16 residues long. Germline CDR1 is SGHRS and CDR2 is YFSETQ. The CDR3 region is CASSLHHRTNARELFF. The CDR3 DNA reads as TGCGCCAGCAGCTTACATCACAGGACGAACGCCCGGGAACTGTTTTTT.

V is TRBV24-1 and J is TRBJ2-1; D uncertain. The germline CDR1 and CDR2 sequences are KGHDR and SFDVKD. This CDR3 comprises 15 residues. The V end was cut by 4 bases, the J end by 5 bases, with 14 bases between. This chain's CDR3 is CATSDSRGKDNEQFF. CDR3 DNA: TGTGCCACCAGTGACTCACGCGGAAAGGACAATGAGCAGTTCTTC.

This clonotype was recorded once. A read error may be the cause here, since a much bigger clone is one base away. This sequence joins TRBV28 and TRBJ2-2; TRBD2 agrees at 11 bases. The ends lost 7 bases at V and 5 bases at J; junction bases unmatched: 6. CDR3 length: 15 amino acids. The germline V gene has CDR1 MDHEN and CDR2 SYDVKM. The CDR3 here is CASITSGRETGELFF. The CDR3 region has the DNA TGTGCCAGCATAACTAGCGGGAGAGAAACCGGGGAGCTGTTTTTT.

This clonotype was found many times. The chain uses TRBV5-1 and TRBJ2-2; D is possibly TRBD1 (5 bases). Germline CDR1 SGHRS, CDR2 YFSETQ. This CDR3 region has 13 residues. Trimming left V 7 bases short and J 1 base short, with 8 bases between. The CDR3 here is CASGTGNTGELFF. CDR3 bases: TGCGCCAGCGGAACAGGGAACACCGGGGAGCTGTTTTTT.

This clonotype appeared many times. The rearrangement joins TRBV4-1 to TRBJ2-1; 7 bases fit TRBD2. Trimming at V came to 4 bases and at J to 0 bases, leaving 12 bases not matched to a gene. CDR1 and CDR2 from the germline V gene are MGHRA and YSYEKL. The CDR3 is 18 amino acids. The CDR3 DNA sequence: TGCGCCAGCAGCCGCACGAAGGCGAGGACTAGCTCCTACAATGAGCAGTTCTTC. Translation: CASSRTKARTSSYNEQFF.

Worth noting for this clonotype: A read error is likely, as this CDR3 ends without the conserved phenylalanine or tryptophan. The J gene is TRBJ2-1, the V gene TRBV29-1, with TRBD2 as a possible D gene (5 bases). Trimming stripped 7 bases from V and 10 bases from J, with 20 bases between. Germline CDR1 reads SQVTM; CDR2 reads ANQGSEA. The CDR3 sequence is 13 residues long. CDR3 sequence reads: CSDALDFTREQFL. As DNA, the CDR3 is TGCAGCGACGCCCTGGACTTCACGAGGGAGCAGTTCTTA.

On this clonotype: One end of the junction fails to match germline, which may point to a read error. This chain links TRBV30 with TRBJ1-6; 7 bases fit TRBD1. Germline V CDR1 and CDR2: GTSNPN, SVGIG (reference sequence). This CDR3 region has 14 residues. DNA for the CDR3: TGTGCCTGGAATGTACAAGGGGGCGATTCACCTCTCCACTTT. Its translation: CAWNVQGGDSPLHF. Full variable domain (outside the CDR3, taken from reference TRBV30 and TRBJ1-6): SQTIHQWPATLVQPVGSPLSLECTVEGTSNPNLYWYRQAAGRGLQLLFYSVGIGQISSEVPQNLSASRPQDRQFILSSKKLLLSDSGFYLCAWNVQGGDSPLHFGNGTRLTVT.

Turning to this clonotype: A read error may produce the germline difference seen at one junction end. V gene TRBV4-2 combines with J gene TRBJ2-7; D assignment may be TRBD1 or TRBD2 (5 bases each). The CDR3 is made up of 15 amino acids. Germline CDR1 reads LGHNA; CDR2 reads YNFKEQ. This chain's CDR3 is CTSSQDKGSGYDQYF. CDR3 nucleotide sequence: TGTACCAGCAGCCAAGATAAGGGGAGCGGCTATGATCAGTACTTC.

On this clonotype itself: A clone one base away is much larger, so this may be a read error. This chain uses TRBV6-2 or TRBV6-3 with TRBJ2-7; D possibly corresponds to TRBD1 (6 bases). Trimming took off 5 bases at V and 5 bases at J, with 16 bases between the two ends. Germline CDR1 and CDR2: MNHEY and SVGEGT. The CDR3 extends over 14 amino acids. The CDR3 DNA is TGTGCCAGCAGTCGATGGGACACACCGGACGAGCAGTACTTC. Its translation is CASSRWDTPDEQYF.

Comments on this clonotype: The junction departs from the called germline gene at one end, perhaps through a read error. The CDR3 region has the DNA TGTGCCAGCAGGGTCGGGGGACTAGGTACGCTTACGCAATATTTT. It specifies CASRVGGLGTLTQYF. The rearrangement links TRBV6-5 to TRBJ2-3; TRBD2 agrees at 8 bases. Germline loops: CDR1 MNHEY, CDR2 SVGAGI. CDR3 size: 15 residues.